This entry lists 32 T cell receptor beta chains sequenced from one sample in a study of T cells in Graves' hyperthyroidism and ophthalmopathy. The investigators amplified TCR beta CDR3 regions from RNA transcripts. In the first-round RT-PCR of the TCR CDR3, the HTBI primer set was used. TCRdb ran MiXCR on the multiplex PCR reads and lists one entry per CDR3 protein. Found here are hundreds of thousands of distinct CDR3 sequences, about 12% of them singletons; the top ten hold 9.2%. Sample: blood. Receptor source: a woman aged 18-29 years with Graves' hyperthyroidism.

This clonotype has a handful of counts. A much larger clone differs from this one at a single base, so this may be a read error. J is TRBJ2-1 and V is TRBV11-1; 8 bases are shared with TRBD2. After removal of 2 bases from V and 8 bases from J, the junction contained 5 bases not matched to a gene. Germline CDR1 reads SGHAT; CDR2 reads FQDESV (reference sequence). The CDR3 is 14 residues long. The CDR3 sequence: CASSLSGRNDEQFF. The CDR3 nucleotides read TGTGCCAGCAGCTTAAGCGGGAGAAACGATGAGCAGTTCTTC.

The J gene is TRBJ2-1, the V gene TRBV7-3; TRBD2 agrees at 10 bases. CDR3 size: 15 residues. CDR1 is SGHTA, CDR2 FQGTGA, per germline. V shed 4 bases, J shed 3 bases, and the junction held 3 bases outside the gene matches. CDR3 DNA: TGTGCCAGCAGCTGGGGGACTAGCGACTACAATGAGCAGTTCTTC. The encoded protein is CASSWGTSDYNEQFF.

This clonotype was observed many times. J is TRBJ1-5 and V is TRBV27, with D possibly TRBD1 on 5 matching bases. The CDR3 covers 14 residues. The V end lost 5 bases, the J end lost 8 bases, and 16 bases lay between the germline ends. Germline V gene lookup returns CDR1 MNHEY and CDR2 SMNVEV (reference sequence). The CDR3 here is CASSLTGFREPQHF. The CDR3 DNA reads as TGTGCCAGCAGTCTAACAGGCTTCAGGGAGCCCCAGCATTTT.

This clonotype was recorded a few times. The V call is TRBV15, the J call TRBJ1-3; D uncertain. Trimming cost V 0 bases and J 0 bases, with 9 bases left between them. The CDR3 spans 16 residues. In germline, CDR1 is LNHNV, CDR2 YYDKDF (reference sequence). Written as DNA, the CDR3 is TGTGCCACCAGCAGAGATCAACCGTACTCTGGAAACACCATATATTTT. Its translation is CATSRDQPYSGNTIYF.

J is TRBJ2-7 and V is TRBV7-9; 12 positions match TRBD1. The CDR3 is made up of 16 amino acids. Germline values: CDR1 SEHNR, CDR2 FQNEAQ (reference sequence). V trimming: 1 base; J trimming: 5 bases; junction bases outside the gene matches: 6. The CDR3 region is CASSLGGGQGANEQYF. For the CDR3, the DNA is TGTGCCAGCAGCTTAGGAGGGGGACAGGGGGCCAACGAGCAGTACTTC.

Note on this clonotype: Germline and junction disagree at one end, which may indicate a read error. The V and J genes are TRBV7-6 and TRBJ1-3; D unclear. Germline loops: CDR1 SGHVS, CDR2 FNYEAQ. The CDR3 runs 16 residues. The CDR3 here is CASSLADRFSGNTIYF. The DNA of the CDR3 is TGTGCCAGTAGCTTAGCAGACCGGTTCTCTGGAAACACCATATATTTT.

This clonotype was found a few times. The rearrangement links TRBV10-3 to TRBJ1-1, with D possibly being TRBD1 (5 bases). Trimming left V 8 bases short and J 5 bases short, with 18 bases between. The CDR3 has 14 amino acids. From germline, CDR1 is ENHRY and CDR2 SYGVKD. The DNA for the CDR3 is TGTGCCATCCAGTGGGGGGGGTCAGAAACTGAAGCTTTCTTT. This gives the protein CAIQWGGSETEAFF.

The genes are TRBV10-3 and TRBJ1-1; the D is unclear. Germline V lookup: CDR1 ENHRY, CDR2 SYGVKD. With 0 bases removed from V and 4 bases from J, the gap between germline ends came to 9 bases. CDR3 length equals 14 residues. The CDR3 here is CAISESVWGTEAFF. Written as DNA, the CDR3 is TGTGCCATCAGTGAGTCTGTGTGGGGCACTGAAGCTTTCTTT.

The CDR3 here is CASSQEWAGTYSGANVLTF. In DNA, the CDR3 is TGCGCCAGCAGCCAAGAATGGGCAGGGACCTACTCTGGGGCCAACGTCCTGACTTTC. V is TRBV4-3 and J is TRBJ2-6; TRBD1 or TRBD2 may be the D gene (5 bases each). This CDR3 is built from 19 residues. Trimming took 0 bases from V and 0 from J, leaving 15 bases between them. Germline CDR1 is LGHNA and CDR2 is YSLEER.

V gene TRBV12-3 or TRBV12-4 combines with J gene TRBJ1-2, with D unresolved. Trimming shortened V by 1 base and J by 3 bases, and 6 bases separated the two germline ends. The CDR3 spans 13 residues. CDR3 DNA: TGTGCCAGCAGTTTAGATACATACTATGGCTACACCTTC. As protein: CASSLDTYYGYTF.

This clonotype was seen just once. The CDR3 loop is CASSNAGTGVLAKNIQYF. In nucleotides, the CDR3 is TGTGCCAGCAGCAACGCCGGGACAGGGGTACTAGCCAAAAACATTCAGTACTTC. V is TRBV28 and J is TRBJ2-4; 10 bases agree with TRBD1. With V trimmed by 6 bases and J by 0 bases, 11 bases remained unmatched. The CDR3 runs 18 residues. Germline assignment: CDR1 MDHEN and CDR2 SYDVKM.

The genes are TRBV5-1 and TRBJ1-1; the D gene is possibly TRBD1 (5 bases). Germline V CDR1 and CDR2: SGHRS, YFSETQ. The CDR3 is 17 residues long. The ends were cut back, 4 bases at V and 2 bases at J, with 21 bases in the middle. CDR3 nucleotides: TGCGCCAGCAGCAGGAAGCAGGGAGCCGGAGTTAACACTGAAGCTTTCTTT. Encoded protein: CASSRKQGAGVNTEAFF.

This clonotype has at least ten counts. The chain links TRBV15 to TRBJ2-3; D gene unclear. Deletions cut 5 bases from V and 5 bases from J, with 17 bases between. The CDR3 runs to 15 residues. Looked up from germline, CDR1 is LNHNV and CDR2 is YYDKDF (reference sequence). The CDR3 loop is CATSPRLDGIDTQYF. Here the CDR3 DNA reads TGTGCCACCAGCCCCCGGCTAGATGGGATAGATACGCAGTATTTT.

At least ten counts were recorded for this clonotype. Written as DNA, the CDR3 is TGTGCCAGCAACCCGGGGGGGCTCTGGTATGAGCAGTTCTTC. Amino acid sequence: CASNPGGLWYEQFF. The chain recombines TRBV7-2 with TRBJ2-1; 8 nucleotides line up with TRBD2. The CDR3 loop spans 14 amino acids. The germline CDR1 and CDR2 sequences are SGHTA and FQGNSA. Germline trimming cut 7 bases from V and 8 bases from J; bases unmatched to any gene: 10. The full variable domain, with the rest looked up from reference TRBV7-2 and TRBJ2-1, is GAGVSQSPSNKVTEKGKDVELRCDPISGHTALYWYRQSLGQGLEFLIYFQGNSAPDKSGLPSDRFSAERTGGSVSTLTIQRTQQEDSAVYLCASNPGGLWYEQFFGPGTRLTVL.

The chain joins TRBV20-1 to TRBJ2-3; the match to TRBD2 covers 7 bases. The CDR3 totals 14 residues. Germline loops: CDR1 DFQATT, CDR2 SNEGSKA (reference sequence). The V and J ends lost 5 bases and 3 bases, in that order; junction bases with no gene match: 8. The CDR3 spells CSAGSGEETDTQYF. The CDR3 bases are TGCAGTGCTGGGAGCGGGGAAGAGACAGATACGCAGTATTTT.

This clonotype was observed at least ten times. This chain uses TRBV6-2 or TRBV6-3 with TRBJ1-2; D gene unclear. Trimming stripped 11 bases from V and 1 base from J, with 8 bases between. Germline V gene data show CDR1 as MNHEY and CDR2 as SVGEGT. CDR3 length: 11 amino acids. CDR3 sequence (DNA): TGTGCCGCCGGGAGTAACTATGGCTACACCTTC. It yields the protein CAAGSNYGYTF.

The rearrangement joins TRBV7-9 to TRBJ1-2, with D possibly matching TRBD1 (6 bases). V was pared by 5 bases and J by 6 bases, with 13 bases between. This CDR3 spans 13 amino acids. CDR1 and CDR2 (germline): SEHNR, FQNEAQ (reference sequence). The CDR3 nucleotides are TGTGCCAGCAGCCGCGACGAGGGGGATGGCTACACCTTC. Translated: CASSRDEGDGYTF.

This clonotype was picked up many times. The chain combines TRBV15 with TRBJ2-1; 11 bases map to TRBD2. This CDR3 contains 16 residues. J gave up 7 bases and V 0 bases, and 5 bases lay outside the gene matches. CDR1 is LNHNV, CDR2 YYDKDF, per germline (reference sequence). The CDR3 is CATSRELAGVGNEQFF. The DNA for the CDR3 is TGTGCCACCAGCAGAGAACTAGCGGGAGTGGGGAATGAGCAGTTCTTC.

This clonotype was observed many times. V and J are TRBV3-1 and TRBJ1-5, with D maybe TRBD1 (5 bases). The germline CDR1 and CDR2 sequences are LGHDT and YNNKEL (reference sequence). This CDR3 contains 16 residues. Trimming cost V 2 bases and J 5 bases, with 16 bases left between them. The CDR3 loop reads CASSQNKVGAHQPQHF. The DNA of the CDR3 is TGTGCCAGCAGCCAAAATAAAGTAGGGGCTCATCAGCCCCAGCATTTT.

This clonotype appeared once. The V gene is TRBV7-2, the J gene TRBJ2-3, with D maybe TRBD2 (7 bases). CDR1 and CDR2 (germline): SGHTA, FQGNSA. V lost 5 bases to trimming and J lost 2 bases, with 14 bases between them. CDR3 length: 15 residues. CDR3 protein: CTSSARGPTTDTQYF. In nucleotides, the CDR3 is TGTACCAGCAGCGCGCGGGGGCCCACCACAGATACGCAGTATTTT.

This clonotype was counted ten times or more. The genes are TRBV7-9 and TRBJ2-3; maybe TRBD1 (7 bases). Germline V CDR1 and CDR2: SEHNR, FQNEAQ (reference sequence). The V end was cut by 2 bases, the J end by 5 bases, with 17 bases between. This CDR3 region has 16 residues. CDR3 residues: CASSLYVGGGEDTQYF. The CDR3 region has the DNA TGTGCCAGCAGCTTATACGTAGGAGGGGGCGAAGATACGCAGTATTTT.

This clonotype has ten or more counts. The V call is TRBV6-1, the J call TRBJ2-7, with 8 bases lining up with TRBD1. V shed 10 bases and J 5 bases; nucleotides not matched to a gene: 16. The CDR3 extends over 15 amino acids. Germline V gene data show CDR1 as MNHNS and CDR2 as SASEGT. The CDR3 reads CATTRPTGVGNEQYF. The CDR3 DNA follows: TGTGCCACTACTCGGCCGACAGGGGTTGGGAACGAGCAGTACTTC.

This clonotype was detected many times. The rearrangement joins TRBV2 to TRBJ1-5; 9 bases map to TRBD1. CDR3 length: 16 amino acids. V lost 1 base, J lost 4 bases, and 5 bases stayed unmatched. Germline V CDR1 and CDR2: SNHLY, FYNNEI. CDR3 DNA sequence: TGTGCCAGCAGTGAAGAGAGGACAGGGGTGAATCAGCCCCAGCATTTT. Translation gives CASSEERTGVNQPQHF.

The rearrangement links TRBV27 to TRBJ1-6; weak D call: TRBD1 (5 bases). V lost 4 bases and J 12 bases, leaving 25 bases between the germline ends. CDR1 is MNHEY, CDR2 SMNVEV, per germline (reference sequence). The CDR3 has 17 residues. The CDR3 nucleotides are TGTGCCAGCAGTTACCTTTCAGGGATCCCTAGGGGAGGACCCCTCCACTTT. Its translation: CASSYLSGIPRGGPLHF.

There are many counts of this clonotype. The chain has TRBV7-9 and TRBJ2-1; 8 nucleotides align to TRBD2. Germline V gene sequence: CDR1 SEHNR, CDR2 FQNEAQ (reference sequence). The CDR3 is made up of 14 amino acids. V lost 9 bases and J lost 7; bases outside the gene matches: 11. CDR3 region: CASSGGPLMNEQFF. CDR3 nucleotides: TGTGCCAGTTCGGGAGGGCCCCTAATGAATGAGCAGTTCTTC. The full variable domain, completed using reference TRBV7-9 and TRBJ2-1, is DTGVSQNPRHKITKRGQNVTFRCDPISEHNRLYWYRQTLGQGPEFLTYFQNEAQLEKSRLLSDRFSAERPKGSFSTLEIQRTEQGDSAMYLCASSGGPLMNEQFFGPGTRLTVL.

This sequence joins TRBV5-1 and TRBJ1-1; no clear D. CDR3 length: 12 residues. Trimming took off 0 bases at V and 7 bases at J, with 7 bases between the two ends. Germline CDR1 SGHRS, CDR2 YFSETQ. The CDR3 DNA is TGCGCCAGCAGCTTGGGACGGAGTGAAGCTTTCTTT. It encodes CASSLGRSEAFF.

A few counts support this clonotype. CDR3 region: CSARDVTGTSGVPGRVQYF. The CDR3 bases are TGCAGTGCTAGAGATGTTACCGGGACTAGCGGGGTGCCAGGGAGGGTTCAGTACTTC. This sequence joins TRBV20-1 and TRBJ2-4; 13 nucleotides align to TRBD2. Trimming cost V 0 bases and J 11 bases; bases outside gene matches: 19. Germline V gene sequence: CDR1 DFQATT, CDR2 SNEGSKA (reference sequence). This CDR3 has 19 amino acids.

This clonotype was found many times. The chain is built from TRBV27 and TRBJ1-2, with D uncertain. The CDR3 has 13 amino acids. From germline, CDR1 is MNHEY and CDR2 SMNVEV (reference sequence). V dropped 3 bases and J dropped 2 bases, with 7 bases sitting between them. In DNA form, the CDR3 reads TGTGCCAGCAGTTTTAGGAACAACTATGGCTACACCTTC. Translation: CASSFRNNYGYTF.

This sequence joins TRBV10-3 and TRBJ1-5; D may be TRBD1 (6 bases). CDR3 length equals 16 residues. The V end was cut by 6 bases, the J end by 1 base, with 16 bases between. The germline V gene has CDR1 ENHRY and CDR2 SYGVKD. The CDR3 DNA follows: TGTGCCATCAGCCCGGGCCGGGGGGCAAGCAATCAGCCCCAGCATTTT. Its translation is CAISPGRGASNQPQHF.

Many counts were recorded for this clonotype. The CDR3 here is CASSRPTGGWTEAFF. In nucleotides, the CDR3 is TGCGCCAGCAGCCGACCCACAGGGGGCTGGACTGAAGCTTTCTTT. The chain recombines TRBV5-1 with TRBJ1-1; 9 bases map to TRBD1. The CDR3 has 15 amino acids. Germline-derived CDR1 and CDR2 are SGHRS and YFSETQ. V was clipped by 4 bases and J by 5 bases; unmatched bases: 9.

The J gene is TRBJ2-7, the V gene TRBV6-1, with D uncertain. The CDR3 is 12 residues long. V lost 2 bases, J lost 5 bases, and 7 bases lay in between. The germline gives CDR1 MNHNS, CDR2 SASEGT. CDR3 residues: CASSEMGNEQYF. The CDR3 coding sequence is TGTGCCAGCAGTGAAATGGGAAACGAGCAGTACTTC.

This clonotype was recorded many times. This chain joins TRBV29-1 and TRBJ2-5; 8 bases match TRBD1. The CDR3 totals 15 residues. The junction had 12 bases not matched to a gene; V was cut back by 4 bases and J by 5 bases. From germline, CDR1 is SQVTM and CDR2 ANQGSEA. CDR3: CSVGPGQVLGETQYF. The CDR3 DNA is TGCAGCGTTGGACCGGGACAGGTCCTCGGGGAGACCCAGTACTTC.